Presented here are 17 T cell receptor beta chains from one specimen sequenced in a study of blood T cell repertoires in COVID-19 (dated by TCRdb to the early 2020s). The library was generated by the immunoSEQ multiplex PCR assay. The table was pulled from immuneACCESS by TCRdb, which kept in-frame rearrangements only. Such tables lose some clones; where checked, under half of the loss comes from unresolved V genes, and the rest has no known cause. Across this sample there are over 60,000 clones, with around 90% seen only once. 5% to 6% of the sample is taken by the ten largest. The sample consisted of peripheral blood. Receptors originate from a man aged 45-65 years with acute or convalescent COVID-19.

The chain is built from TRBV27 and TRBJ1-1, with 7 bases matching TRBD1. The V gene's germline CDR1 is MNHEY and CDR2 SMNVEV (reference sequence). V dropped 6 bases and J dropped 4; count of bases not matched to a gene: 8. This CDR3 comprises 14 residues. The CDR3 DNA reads TGTGCCAGCAGCCCCAGGGGGTGGACCACTGAAGCTTTCTTT. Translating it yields CASSPRGWTTEAFF.

The CDR3 region is CASSSSGGAQYGYTF. For the CDR3, the DNA is TGTGCCAGCAGTTCGTCAGGGGGCGCTCAGTATGGCTACACCTTC. The chain recombines TRBV6-5 with TRBJ1-2, with 8 bases that match TRBD1. V shed 4 bases, J shed 5 bases, and the junction held 9 bases outside the gene matches. Germline CDR1 MNHEY, CDR2 SVGAGI. The CDR3 runs 15 residues.

CDR3 nucleotides: TGTGCCAGCAGCAAAGGTTTGCTAGCGGGGGCCTACAATGAGCAGTTCTTC. It translates to CASSKGLLAGAYNEQFF. The V and J genes are TRBV21-1 and TRBJ2-1; whether TRBD2, the table's D call, matches the DNA was not checked. TRBV21-1 constitutes a pseudogene. The CDR3 runs to 17 residues.

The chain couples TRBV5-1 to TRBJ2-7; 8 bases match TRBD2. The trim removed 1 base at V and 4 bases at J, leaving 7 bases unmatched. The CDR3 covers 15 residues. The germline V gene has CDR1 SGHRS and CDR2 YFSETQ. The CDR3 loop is CASSLNAGGSYEQYF. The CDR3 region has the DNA TGCGCCAGCAGCTTGAACGCGGGAGGTTCTTACGAGCAGTACTTC. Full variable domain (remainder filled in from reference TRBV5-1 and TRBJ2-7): KAGVTQTPRYLIKTRGQQVTLSCSPISGHRSVSWYQQTPGQGLQFLFEYFSETQRNKGNFPGRFSGRQFSNSRSEMNVSTLELGDSALYLCASSLNAGGSYEQYFGPGTRLTVT.

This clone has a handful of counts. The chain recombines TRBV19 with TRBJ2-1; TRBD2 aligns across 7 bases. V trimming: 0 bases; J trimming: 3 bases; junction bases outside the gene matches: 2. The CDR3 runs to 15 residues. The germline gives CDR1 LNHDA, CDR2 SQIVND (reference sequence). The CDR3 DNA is TGTGCCAGTAGTATAGATGGGGACTACTACAATGAGCAGTTCTTC. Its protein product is CASSIDGDYYNEQFF. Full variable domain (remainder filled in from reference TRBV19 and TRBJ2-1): DGGITQSPKYLFRKEGQNVTLSCEQNLNHDAMYWYRQDPGQGLRLIYYSQIVNDFQKGDIAEGYSVSREKKESFPLTVTSAQKNPTAFYLCASSIDGDYYNEQFFGPGTRLTVL.

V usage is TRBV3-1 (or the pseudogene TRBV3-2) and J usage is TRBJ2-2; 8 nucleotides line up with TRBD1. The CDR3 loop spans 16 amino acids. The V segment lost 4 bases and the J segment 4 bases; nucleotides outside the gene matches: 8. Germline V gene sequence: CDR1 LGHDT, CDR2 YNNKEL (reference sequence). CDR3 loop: CASSPRTGIGTGELFF. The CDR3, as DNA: TGTGCCAGCAGCCCACGGACAGGGATAGGCACCGGGGAGCTGTTTTTT.

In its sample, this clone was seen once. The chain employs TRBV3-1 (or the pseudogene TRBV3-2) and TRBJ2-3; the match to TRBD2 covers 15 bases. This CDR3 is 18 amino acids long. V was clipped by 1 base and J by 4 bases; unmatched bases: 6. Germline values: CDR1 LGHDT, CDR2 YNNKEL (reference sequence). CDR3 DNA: TGTGCCAGCAGCCAAGGGACTAGCGGGAGGGCCGGGGCAGATACGCAGTATTTT. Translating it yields CASSQGTSGRAGADTQYF.

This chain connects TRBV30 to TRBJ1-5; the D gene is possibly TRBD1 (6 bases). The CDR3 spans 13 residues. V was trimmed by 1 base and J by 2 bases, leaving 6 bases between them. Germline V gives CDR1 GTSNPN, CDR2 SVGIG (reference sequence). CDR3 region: CAWSGQGNQPQHF. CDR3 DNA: TGTGCCTGGAGTGGACAGGGCAATCAGCCCCAGCATTTT.

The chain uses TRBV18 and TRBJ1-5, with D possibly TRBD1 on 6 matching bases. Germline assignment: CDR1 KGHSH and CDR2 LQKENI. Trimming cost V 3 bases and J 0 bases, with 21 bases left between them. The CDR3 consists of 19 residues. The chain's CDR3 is CASSPTPGHGFDSNQPQHF. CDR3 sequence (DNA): TGTGCCAGCTCACCCACCCCGGGACACGGATTCGATAGCAATCAGCCCCAGCATTTT.

The chain's CDR3 is CASSKGLPGINQPQHF. Here the CDR3 DNA reads TGTGCCAGCTCCAAGGGCCTTCCAGGGATCAATCAGCCCCAGCATTTT. The chain joins TRBV18 to TRBJ1-5, with D perhaps TRBD1 (5 bases). The CDR3 is 16 residues long. Germline assignment: CDR1 KGHSH and CDR2 LQKENI. Trimming took 6 bases from V and 3 from J, leaving 18 bases between them.

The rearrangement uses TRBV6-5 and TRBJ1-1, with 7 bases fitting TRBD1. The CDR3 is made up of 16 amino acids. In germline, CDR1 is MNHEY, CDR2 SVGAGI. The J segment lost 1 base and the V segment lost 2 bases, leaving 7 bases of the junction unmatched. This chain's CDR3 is CASSYEGAGENTEAFF. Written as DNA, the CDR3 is TGTGCCAGCAGTTACGAGGGGGCAGGGGAGAACACTGAAGCTTTCTTT.

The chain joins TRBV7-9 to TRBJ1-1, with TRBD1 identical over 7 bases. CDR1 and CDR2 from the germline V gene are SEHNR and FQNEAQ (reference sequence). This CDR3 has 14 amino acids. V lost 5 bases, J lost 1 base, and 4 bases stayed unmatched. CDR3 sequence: CASSLDRANTEAFF. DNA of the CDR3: TGTGCCAGCAGCCTTGACAGGGCGAACACTGAAGCTTTCTTT.

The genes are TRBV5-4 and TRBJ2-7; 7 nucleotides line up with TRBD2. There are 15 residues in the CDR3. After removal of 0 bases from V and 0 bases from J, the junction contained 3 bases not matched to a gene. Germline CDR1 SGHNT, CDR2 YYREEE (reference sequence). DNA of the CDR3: TGTGCCAGCAGCTTGGCGGGAGGTGCCTCCTACGAGCAGTACTTC. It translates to CASSLAGGASYEQYF.

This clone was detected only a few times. CDR3: CASSQEGADYQPQHF. The CDR3, as DNA: TGCGCCAGCAGCCAAGAGGGGGCAGATTATCAGCCCCAGCATTTT. The chain links TRBV4-1 to TRBJ1-5, with D perhaps TRBD1 (6 bases). The length of the CDR3 is 15 residues. The germline gives CDR1 MGHRA, CDR2 YSYEKL. Trimming took off 0 bases at V and 5 bases at J, with 11 bases between the two ends.

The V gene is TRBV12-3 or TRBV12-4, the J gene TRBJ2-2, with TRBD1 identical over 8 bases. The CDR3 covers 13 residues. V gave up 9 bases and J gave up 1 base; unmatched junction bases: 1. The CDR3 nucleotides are TGTGCCAGTGGACAGGGGAACACCGGGGAGCTGTTTTTT. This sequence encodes CASGQGNTGELFF.

The CDR3 bases are TGTGCCAGCAGTTACACTCCAGGGGGCACCACTGAAGCTTTCTTT. It is translated as CASSYTPGGTTEAFF. The V gene is TRBV6-5, the J gene TRBJ1-1; TRBD1 matches 8 bases. Per germline, CDR1 MNHEY and CDR2 SVGAGI. This CDR3 region has 15 residues. J lost 4 bases, V lost 2 bases, and 6 bases had no gene match.

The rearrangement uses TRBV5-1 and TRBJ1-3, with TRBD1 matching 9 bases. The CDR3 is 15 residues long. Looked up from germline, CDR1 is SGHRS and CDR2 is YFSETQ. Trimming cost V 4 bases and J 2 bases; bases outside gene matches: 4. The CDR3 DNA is TGCGCCAGCAGCAGGGACAGGGCCGCTGGAAACACCATATATTTT. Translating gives CASSRDRAAGNTIYF.